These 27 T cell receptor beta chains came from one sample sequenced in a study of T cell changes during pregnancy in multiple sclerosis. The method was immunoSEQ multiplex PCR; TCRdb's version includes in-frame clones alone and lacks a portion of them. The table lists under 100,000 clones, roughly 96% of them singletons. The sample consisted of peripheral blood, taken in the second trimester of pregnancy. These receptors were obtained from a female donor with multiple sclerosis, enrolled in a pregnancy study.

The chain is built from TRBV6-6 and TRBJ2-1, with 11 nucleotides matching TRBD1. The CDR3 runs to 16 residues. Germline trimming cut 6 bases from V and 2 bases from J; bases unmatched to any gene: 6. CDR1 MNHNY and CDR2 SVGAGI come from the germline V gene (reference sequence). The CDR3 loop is CASSRTGGGAYNEQFF. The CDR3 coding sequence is TGTGCCAGCAGCAGGACAGGGGGCGGCGCCTACAATGAGCAGTTCTTC.

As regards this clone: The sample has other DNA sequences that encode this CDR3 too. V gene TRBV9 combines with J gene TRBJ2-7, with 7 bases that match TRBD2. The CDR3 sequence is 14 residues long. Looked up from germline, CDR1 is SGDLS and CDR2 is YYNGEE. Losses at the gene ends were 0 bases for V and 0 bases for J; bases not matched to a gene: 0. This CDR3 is CASSVGGSSYEQYF. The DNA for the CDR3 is TGTGCCAGCAGCGTAGGCGGGAGCTCCTACGAGCAGTACTTC. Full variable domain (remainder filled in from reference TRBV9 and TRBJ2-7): DSGVTQTPKHLITATGQRVTLRCSPRSGDLSVYWYQQSLDQGLQFLIQYYNGEERAKGNILERFSAQQFPDLHSELNLSSLELGDSALYFCASSVGGSSYEQYFGPGTRLTVT.

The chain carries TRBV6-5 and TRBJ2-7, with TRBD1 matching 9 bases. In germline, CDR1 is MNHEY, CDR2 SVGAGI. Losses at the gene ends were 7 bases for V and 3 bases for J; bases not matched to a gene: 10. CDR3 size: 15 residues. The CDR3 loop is CASTPDRGRNYEQYF. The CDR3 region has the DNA TGTGCCAGCACCCCGGACAGGGGAAGGAACTACGAGCAGTACTTC.

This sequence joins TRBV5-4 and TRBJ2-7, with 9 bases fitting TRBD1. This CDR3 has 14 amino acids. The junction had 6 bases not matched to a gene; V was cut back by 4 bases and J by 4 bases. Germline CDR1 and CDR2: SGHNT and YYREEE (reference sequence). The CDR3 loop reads CASSHGTGIYEQYF. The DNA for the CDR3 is TGTGCCAGCAGCCATGGGACAGGGATATACGAGCAGTACTTC.

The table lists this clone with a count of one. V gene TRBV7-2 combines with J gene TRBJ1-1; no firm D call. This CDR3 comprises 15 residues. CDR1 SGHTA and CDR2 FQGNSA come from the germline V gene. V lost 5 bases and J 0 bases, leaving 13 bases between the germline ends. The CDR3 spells CASSVRETMNTEAFF. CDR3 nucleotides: TGTGCCAGCAGCGTTAGGGAGACTATGAACACTGAAGCTTTCTTT.

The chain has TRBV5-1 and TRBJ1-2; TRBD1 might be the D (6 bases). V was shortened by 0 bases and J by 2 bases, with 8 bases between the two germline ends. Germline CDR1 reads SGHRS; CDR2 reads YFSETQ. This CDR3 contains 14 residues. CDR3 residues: CASSLDTGNYGYTF. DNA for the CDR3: TGCGCCAGCAGCTTGGATACAGGGAACTATGGCTACACCTTC.

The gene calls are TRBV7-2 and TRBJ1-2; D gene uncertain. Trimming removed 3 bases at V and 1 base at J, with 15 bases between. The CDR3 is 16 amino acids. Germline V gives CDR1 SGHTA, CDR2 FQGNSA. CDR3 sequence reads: CASSFYLNSLNYGYTF. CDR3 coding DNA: TGTGCCAGCAGCTTTTATCTGAACAGCCTTAACTATGGCTACACCTTC.

CDR3 sequence: CASSGRRGGTGQPQHF. Written as DNA, the CDR3 is TGTGCCAGCAGTGGGCGGAGGGGGGGTACAGGGCAGCCCCAGCATTTT. The gene calls are TRBV2 and TRBJ1-5; maybe TRBD1 (6 bases). This CDR3 has 16 amino acids. From germline, CDR1 is SNHLY and CDR2 FYNNEI. Deletions cut 4 bases from V and 7 bases from J, with 20 bases between.

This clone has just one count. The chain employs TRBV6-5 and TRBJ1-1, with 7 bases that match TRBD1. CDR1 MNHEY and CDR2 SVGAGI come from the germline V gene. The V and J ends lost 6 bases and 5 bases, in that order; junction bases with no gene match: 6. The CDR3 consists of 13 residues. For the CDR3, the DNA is TGTGCCAGCAGGGCGACAGGGAGGACTGAAGCTTTCTTT. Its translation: CASRATGRTEAFF.

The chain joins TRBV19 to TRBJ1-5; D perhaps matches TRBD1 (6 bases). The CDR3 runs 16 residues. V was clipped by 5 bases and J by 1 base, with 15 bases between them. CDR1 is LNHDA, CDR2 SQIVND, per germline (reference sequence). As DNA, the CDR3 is TGTGCCAGTAGTCAGCAGACAGGTTCGAGCAATCAGCCCCAGCATTTT. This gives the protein CASSQQTGSSNQPQHF. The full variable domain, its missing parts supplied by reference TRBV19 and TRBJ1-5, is DGGITQSPKYLFRKEGQNVTLSCEQNLNHDAMYWYRQDPGQGLRLIYYSQIVNDFQKGDIAEGYSVSREKKESFPLTVTSAQKNPTAFYLCASSQQTGSSNQPQHFGDGTRLSIL.

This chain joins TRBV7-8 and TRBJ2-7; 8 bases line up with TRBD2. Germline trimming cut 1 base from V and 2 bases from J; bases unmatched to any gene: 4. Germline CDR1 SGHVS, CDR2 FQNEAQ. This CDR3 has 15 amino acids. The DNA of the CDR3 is TGTGCCAGCAGCTTAGTGCGACTAGCGACCTACGAGCAGTACTTC. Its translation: CASSLVRLATYEQYF. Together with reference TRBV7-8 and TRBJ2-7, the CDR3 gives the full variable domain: GAGVSQSPRYKVAKRGQDVALRCDPISGHVSLFWYQQALGQGPEFLTYFQNEAQLDKSGLPSDRFFAERPEGSVSTLKIQRTQQEDSAVYLCASSLVRLATYEQYFGPGTRLTVT.

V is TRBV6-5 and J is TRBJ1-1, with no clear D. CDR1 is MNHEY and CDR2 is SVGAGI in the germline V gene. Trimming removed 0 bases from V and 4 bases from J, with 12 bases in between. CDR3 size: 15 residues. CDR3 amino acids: CASSYSAVMGTEAFF. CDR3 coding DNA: TGTGCCAGCAGTTACTCTGCGGTCATGGGCACTGAAGCTTTCTTT.

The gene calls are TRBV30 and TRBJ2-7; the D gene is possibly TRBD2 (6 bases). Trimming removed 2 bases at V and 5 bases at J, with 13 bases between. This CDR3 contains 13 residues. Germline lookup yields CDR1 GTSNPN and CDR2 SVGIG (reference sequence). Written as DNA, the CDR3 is TGTGCCTGGAGTTGGGACTTTGAAGACGAGCAGTACTTC. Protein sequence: CAWSWDFEDEQYF. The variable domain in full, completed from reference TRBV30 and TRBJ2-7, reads SQTIHQWPATLVQPVGSPLSLECTVEGTSNPNLYWYRQAAGRGLQLLFYSVGIGQISSEVPQNLSASRPQDRQFILSSKKLLLSDSGFYLCAWSWDFEDEQYFGPGTRLTVT.

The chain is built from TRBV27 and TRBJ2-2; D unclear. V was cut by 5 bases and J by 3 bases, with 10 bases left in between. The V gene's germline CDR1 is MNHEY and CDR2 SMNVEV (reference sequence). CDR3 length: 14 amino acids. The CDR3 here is CASSINMYTGELFF. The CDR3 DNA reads TGTGCCAGCAGTATAAACATGTACACCGGGGAGCTGTTTTTT.

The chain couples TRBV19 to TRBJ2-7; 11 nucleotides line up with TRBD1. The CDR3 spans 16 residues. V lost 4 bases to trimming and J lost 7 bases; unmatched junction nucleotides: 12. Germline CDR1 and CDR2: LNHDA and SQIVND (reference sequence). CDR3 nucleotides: TGTGCCAGTAGTACTCTGACCGGGACAGGGGGTCGAGAGCAGTACTTC. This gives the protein CASSTLTGTGGREQYF.

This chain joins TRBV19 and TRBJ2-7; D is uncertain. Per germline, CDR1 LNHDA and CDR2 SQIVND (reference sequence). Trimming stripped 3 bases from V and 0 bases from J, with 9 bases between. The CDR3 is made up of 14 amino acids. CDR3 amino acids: CASSIRSYSYEQYF. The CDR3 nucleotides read TGTGCCAGTAGTATTCGCAGTTACTCCTACGAGCAGTACTTC.

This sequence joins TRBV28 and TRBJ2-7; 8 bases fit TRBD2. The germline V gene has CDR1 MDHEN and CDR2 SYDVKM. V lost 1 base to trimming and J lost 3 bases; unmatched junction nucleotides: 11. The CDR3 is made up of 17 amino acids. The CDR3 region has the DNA TGTGCCAGCAGTTTATTAGGTGGTGCGGGAGGATTCTACGAGCAGTACTTC. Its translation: CASSLLGGAGGFYEQYF.

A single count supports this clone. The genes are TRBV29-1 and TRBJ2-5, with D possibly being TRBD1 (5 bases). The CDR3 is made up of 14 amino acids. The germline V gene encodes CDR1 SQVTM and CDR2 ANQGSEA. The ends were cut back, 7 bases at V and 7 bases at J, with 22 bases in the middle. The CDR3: CSAPFGAQARTQYF. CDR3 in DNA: TGCAGCGCCCCGTTTGGGGCCCAAGCCAGGACCCAGTACTTC.

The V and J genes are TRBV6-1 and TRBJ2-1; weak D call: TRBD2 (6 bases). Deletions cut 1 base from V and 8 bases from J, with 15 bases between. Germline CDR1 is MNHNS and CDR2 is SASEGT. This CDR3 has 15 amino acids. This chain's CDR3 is CASSEGFGRTDEQFF. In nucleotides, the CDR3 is TGTGCCAGCAGTGAAGGCTTTGGGAGGACCGATGAGCAGTTCTTC.

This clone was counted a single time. This chain's CDR3 is CASSLGLTEAFF. CDR3 sequence (DNA): TGTGCCAGCAGCTTAGGGCTCACTGAAGCTTTCTTT. The chain has TRBV7-2 and TRBJ1-1; D gene unclear. In germline, CDR1 is SGHTA, CDR2 FQGNSA. V was shortened by 1 base and J by 4 bases, with 4 bases between the two germline ends. The CDR3 is 12 residues long. The full variable domain, with the rest looked up from reference TRBV7-2 and TRBJ1-1, is GAGVSQSPSNKVTEKGKDVELRCDPISGHTALYWYRQSLGQGLEFLIYFQGNSAPDKSGLPSDRFSAERTGGSVSTLTIQRTQQEDSAVYLCASSLGLTEAFFGQGTRLTVV.

CDR3 in DNA: TGTGCCAGCTCACCGGTCCTTGGGGGCAGCTACGAGCAGTACTTC. Translation: CASSPVLGGSYEQYF. This chain uses TRBV18 with TRBJ2-7, with D tentatively TRBD1 (6 bases). V lost 3 bases, J lost 3 bases, and 15 bases lay in between. This CDR3 has 15 residues. Germline values: CDR1 KGHSH, CDR2 LQKENI.

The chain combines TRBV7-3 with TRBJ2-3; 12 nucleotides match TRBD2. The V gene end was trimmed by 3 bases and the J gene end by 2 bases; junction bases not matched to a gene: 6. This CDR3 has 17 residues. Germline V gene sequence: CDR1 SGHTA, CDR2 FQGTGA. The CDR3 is CASSFGLAGPATDTQYF. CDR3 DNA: TGTGCCAGCAGCTTCGGACTAGCGGGACCCGCCACAGATACGCAGTATTTT.

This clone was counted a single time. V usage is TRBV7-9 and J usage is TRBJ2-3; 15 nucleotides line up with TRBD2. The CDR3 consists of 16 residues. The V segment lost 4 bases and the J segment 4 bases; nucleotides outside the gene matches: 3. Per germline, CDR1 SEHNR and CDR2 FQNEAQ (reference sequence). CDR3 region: CASSWTSGRGPDTQYF. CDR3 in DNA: TGTGCCAGCAGCTGGACTAGCGGGAGGGGCCCAGATACGCAGTATTTT. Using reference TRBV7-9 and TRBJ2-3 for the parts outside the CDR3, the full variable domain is DTGVSQNPRHKITKRGQNVTFRCDPISEHNRLYWYRQTLGQGPEFLTYFQNEAQLEKSRLLSDRFSAERPKGSFSTLEIQRTEQGDSAMYLCASSWTSGRGPDTQYFGPGTRLTVL.

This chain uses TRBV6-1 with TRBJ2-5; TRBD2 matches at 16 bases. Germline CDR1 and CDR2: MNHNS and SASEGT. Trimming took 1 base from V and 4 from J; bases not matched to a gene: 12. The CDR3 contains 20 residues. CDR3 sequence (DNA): TGTGCCAGCAGTGAAGGGGGACTAGCGGGAGGGCCATATGCCATAGAGACCCAGTACTTC. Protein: CASSEGGLAGGPYAIETQYF.

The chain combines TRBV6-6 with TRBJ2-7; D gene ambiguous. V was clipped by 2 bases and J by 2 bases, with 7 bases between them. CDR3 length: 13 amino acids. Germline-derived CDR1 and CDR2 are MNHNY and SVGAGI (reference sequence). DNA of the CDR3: TGTGCCAGCAGTTACACAGCCACCTACGAGCAGTACTTC. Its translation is CASSYTATYEQYF.

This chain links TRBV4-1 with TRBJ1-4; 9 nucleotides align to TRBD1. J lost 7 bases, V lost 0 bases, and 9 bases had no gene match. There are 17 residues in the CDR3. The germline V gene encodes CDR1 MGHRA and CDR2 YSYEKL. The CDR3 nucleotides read TGCGCCAGCAGCCAAGATTTGGGCGGGGGACAGGGTGAAAAACTGTTTTTT. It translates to CASSQDLGGGQGEKLFF.

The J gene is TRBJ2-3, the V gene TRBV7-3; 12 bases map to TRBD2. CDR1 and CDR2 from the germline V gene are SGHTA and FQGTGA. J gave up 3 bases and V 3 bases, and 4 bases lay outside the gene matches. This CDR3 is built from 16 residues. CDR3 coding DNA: TGTGCCAGCAGCTTGCGACTAGCGGGAGCAACAGATACGCAGTATTTT. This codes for CASSLRLAGATDTQYF.